The rows below give T cell receptor beta chains drawn from one sample of a study of identical twins. TCRdb recomputed calls from the 5' RACE reads with MiXCR, one row per CDR3 protein. The data contain about 260,000 distinct CDR3 sequences, 5.5% to 8% of them seen just once; the ten biggest clones take up 3.5% to 4%. This same sample was also taken into another study, of yellow fever vaccine responses in identical twins.

Sequenced input: memory (CD45RO+) T cells sorted from blood. The source is a woman aged 18-29 years in good health. CDR3s include the opening cysteine and the closing phenylalanine or tryptophan. The D gene is left open where the match is weak. Clone size, where shown, is once, few, many, or a class for clones that have expanded.

few,TRBD1,TRBJ2-1,16,TRBV6-1,TGTGCCAGCAGTGACCTGGTTGGACAGGGCAAGGATGAGCAGTTCTTC,CASSDLVGQGKDEQFF
few,NA,TRBJ1-6,15,TRBV12-3/TRBV12-4,TGTGCCAGCAGTACTCAGGGGTCCTATAATTCACCCCTCCACTTT,CASSTQGSYNSPLHF
NA,NA,TRBJ2-1,12,TRBV2,TGTGCCAGCAGACAGCAGGACAATGAGCAGTTCTTC,CASRQQDNEQFF
many,NA,TRBJ2-1,13,TRBV29-1,TGCAGCGTTCAACTAGTCGTCGGGAATGAGCAGTTCTTC,CSVQLVVGNEQFF
NA,NA,TRBJ1-1,14,TRBV14,TGTGCCAGCAGCCCACATAGGGGTTACACTGAAGCTTTCTTT,CASSPHRGYTEAFF
NA,NA,TRBJ1-1,13,TRBV6-5,TGTGCCAGCAGTTACTTCGGCCAGAGTGAAGCTTTCTTT,CASSYFGQSEAFF
many,NA,TRBJ1-2,10,TRBV12-3/TRBV12-4,TGTGCCAGCAGCCGCTATGGCTACACCTTC,CASSRYGYTF
many,NA,TRBJ2-5,13,TRBV29-1,TGCAGCGTTGGGCGACAGTACAAGGAGACCCAGTACTTC,CSVGRQYKETQYF
NA,TRBD1,TRBJ2-5,17,TRBV9,TGTGCCAGCAGCGCAAGACCAGACAGGGGGAGCCAAGAGACCCAGTACTTC,CASSARPDRGSQETQYF
NA,NA,TRBJ2-7,14,TRBV20-1,TGCAGTGCTAGAGAGGGCGAGGGATCCTACGAGCAGTACTTC,CSAREGEGSYEQYF
NA,TRBD2,TRBJ2-1,16,TRBV5-1,TGCGCCAGCAGCTTGGGGCGGGGGACTTCGGGCAATGAGCAGTTCTTC,CASSLGRGTSGNEQFF
many,NA,TRBJ2-1,12,TRBV29-1,TGCAGCGTTGAGGTAGCGTACAATGAGCAGTTCTTC,CSVEVAYNEQFF
many,NA,TRBJ1-1,13,TRBV7-9,TGTGCCAGCAGCGAAAACTGGAACACTGAAGCTTTCTTT,CASSENWNTEAFF
few,NA,TRBJ2-7,14,TRBV7-8,TGTGCCAGCAGCCCCAACATTGGCATTTCGGAGCAGTACTTC,CASSPNIGISEQYF
few,TRBD2,TRBJ2-1,15,TRBV9,TGTGCCAGCAGCGTAGGCACTAGCGGGGGAAAAGAGCAGTTCTTC,CASSVGTSGGKEQFF
NA,NA,TRBJ2-3,16,TRBV14,TGTGCCAGCAGCCAAGATCGAGTTAGCCCCGCAGATACGCAGTATTTT,CASSQDRVSPADTQYF
few,NA,TRBJ2-7,13,TRBV28,TGTGCCAGCAGACCTCGGGGGACCTACGAGCAGTACTTC,CASRPRGTYEQYF
NA,NA,TRBJ1-1,14,TRBV5-1,TGCGCCAGCAGAGGCGGGACGTTGAACACTGAAGCTTTCTTT,CASRGGTLNTEAFF
NA,NA,TRBJ2-7,14,TRBV18,TGTGCCAGCTCACCTCCGGGGCTCCTCCACGAGCAGTACTTC,CASSPPGLLHEQYF
few,NA,TRBJ2-3,15,TRBV5-4,TGTGCCAGCAGCTTGGCGGCAGGAAGCACAGATACGCAGTATTTT,CASSLAAGSTDTQYF
NA,NA,TRBJ2-3,18,TRBV11-2,TGTGCCAGCAGCTTTAGTTTGGGGGAGCATCACCGCACAGATACGCAGTATTTT,CASSFSLGEHHRTDTQYF
many,NA,TRBJ2-2,14,TRBV7-2,TGTGCCAGCAGCTTCTCGGTTGGCGCCGGGGAGCTGTTTTTT,CASSFSVGAGELFF
NA,NA,TRBJ2-1,13,TRBV7-2,TGTGCCAGCAGCCAACTTTTCTACAATGAGCAGTTCTTC,CASSQLFYNEQFF
NA,NA,TRBJ2-5,13,TRBV9,TGTGCCAGCAGCCCACGACTTGAAGAGACCCAGTACTTC,CASSPRLEETQYF
few,TRBD1,TRBJ2-3,15,TRBV19,TGTGCCAGTAGTACAAGGACAGGGGGCACAGATACGCAGTATTTT,CASSTRTGGTDTQYF
few,NA,TRBJ2-6,17,TRBV10-3,TGTGCCATCAGTAATGACGGACGGAGCTCTGGGGCCAACGTCCTGACTTTC,CAISNDGRSSGANVLTF
many,TRBD2,TRBJ2-1,20,TRBV6-2/TRBV6-3,TGTGCCAGCAGTTACTCGATTTCGGGGGGGGCATTGAGCTCCTACAATGAGCAGTTCTTC,CASSYSISGGALSSYNEQFF
few,NA,TRBJ2-5,15,TRBV27,TGTGCCAGCAGTCTAGGGGACGGACCGGGAGAGACCCAGTACTTC,CASSLGDGPGETQYF
many,TRBD2,TRBJ2-5,13,TRBV10-3,TGTGCCATCAGTGGACTAGCGGAAGAGACCCAGTACTTC,CAISGLAEETQYF
many,NA,TRBJ1-2,19,TRBV4-1,TGCGCCAGCAGCCAACCTCTCAGGGGACTGAGCCATTCTTACTATGGCTACACCTTC,CASSQPLRGLSHSYYGYTF
NA,TRBD1,TRBJ2-7,17,TRBV11-2,TGTGCCAGCAGCTTTTGGTCCACCTCAAGGGGGCCGAGCGAGCAGTACTTC,CASSFWSTSRGPSEQYF
many,NA,TRBJ2-3,14,TRBV7-9,TGTGCCAGCAGCTTAAGGGCTAGCACAGATACGCAGTATTTT,CASSLRASTDTQYF
NA,NA,TRBJ1-2,15,TRBV24-1,TGTGCCACCAGTGATCCCCTAGCGGGGAACTATGGCTACACCTTC,CATSDPLAGNYGYTF
few,TRBD2,TRBJ2-3,16,TRBV5-1,TGCGCCAGCAGCTTGCTAGCGGGAACGAGCACAGATACGCAGTATTTT,CASSLLAGTSTDTQYF
few,TRBD2,TRBJ2-1,16,TRBV12-3/TRBV12-4,TGTGCCAGCAGTTTGGGCCTAGCGGGAGTCGATAATGAGCAGTTCTTC,CASSLGLAGVDNEQFF
many,NA,TRBJ2-5,14,TRBV11-2,TGTGCCAGCAGCCCACTAAATGGGGGAGAGACCCAGTACTTC,CASSPLNGGETQYF
many,NA,TRBJ2-5,15,TRBV7-9,TGTGCCAGCAGCTGGTCAGCGTATCTTAGAGAGACCCAGTACTTC,CASSWSAYLRETQYF
NA,NA,TRBJ1-4,15,TRBV7-9,TGTGCCAGCAGCTTAGACGGCAGGTCCTTCGAAAAACTGTTTTTT,CASSLDGRSFEKLFF
NA,NA,TRBJ2-2,16,TRBV12-3/TRBV12-4,TGTGCCAGCAAAAGTCGCCGGGGGACGGTCACCGGGGAGCTGTTTTTT,CASKSRRGTVTGELFF
many,NA,TRBJ2-7,15,TRBV10-3,TGTGCCATCAGTGATGCTGGGGCAAGCTCCTACGAGCAGTACTTC,CAISDAGASSYEQYF
NA,NA,TRBJ2-3,16,TRBV13,TGTGCCAGCAGCCCCGGACACCCTCAAAGGGCAGATACGCAGTATTTT,CASSPGHPQRADTQYF
many,NA,TRBJ1-1,13,TRBV12-3/TRBV12-4,TGTGTTAGCTCCAATAGGATGAACACTGAAGCTTTCTTT,CVSSNRMNTEAFF
many,TRBD1,TRBJ1-2,14,TRBV20-1,TGCAGTGCCCAGACCGGACAGGGGGCGGGTGGCTACACCTTC,CSAQTGQGAGGYTF
many,NA,TRBJ2-3,12,TRBV5-1,TGCGCCAGCAGCTTGACCTCAGATACGCAGTATTTT,CASSLTSDTQYF
many,TRBD1,TRBJ1-2,14,TRBV3-1,TGTGCCAGCACCCCAGACAGGGGAGGCTATGGCTACACCTTC,CASTPDRGGYGYTF
many,TRBD1,TRBJ1-3,15,TRBV7-9,TGTGCCAGCAGCCCAACAGGGGGCCCTGGAAACACCATATATTTT,CASSPTGGPGNTIYF
NA,NA,TRBJ1-6,13,TRBV6-4,TGTGCCAGCAGTGACTCACCCAATTCACCCCTCCACTTT,CASSDSPNSPLHF
NA,NA,TRBJ1-5,15,TRBV6-2/TRBV6-3,TGTGCCAGCAGTTACACAGCACCCATAAATCAGCCCCAGCATTTT,CASSYTAPINQPQHF
NA,TRBD1,TRBJ1-6,18,TRBV5-1,TGCGCCAGCAGCCGCGGGACAGGGGGCAATAAGGGTAATTCACCCCTCCACTTT,CASSRGTGGNKGNSPLHF
NA,NA,TRBJ1-1,14,TRBV14,TGTGCCAGCAGCCTGGGGGGGCATCGTGCTGAAGCTTTCTTT,CASSLGGHRAEAFF
many,NA,TRBJ2-7,15,TRBV29-1,TGCAGCGTTGAGACAGGAAAGACAGGATCCTACGAGCAGTACTTC,CSVETGKTGSYEQYF